This TCR beta chain was recovered during a study of sequential checkpoint blockade in melanoma. Judged by abundance, this clone is large. V lost 0 bases to trimming and J lost 8 bases; unmatched junction nucleotides: 7. Germline assignment: CDR1 SGHNT and CDR2 YENEEA. This CDR3 contains 15 residues. Sequenced by immunoSEQ multiplex PCR; TCRdb stores in-frame clones only, minus some. Of approximately 3,000 clones detected, approximately 30% appear once; the ten largest clones hold approximately 11%. Specified treatment: randomized to nivolumab then ipilimumab (arm A) or the reverse (arm B). The chain couples TRBV11-3 to TRBJ2-1; TRBD1 matches 7 bases. The sequencing here drew on tumor tissue (inferred from file names), taken from a patient given nivolumab and ipilimumab in sequence. This TCR was sampled from a human donor with melanoma. The CDR3 bases are TGTGCCAGCAGCTTAGATTCACAGGGGTACGATGAGCAGTTCTTC. Its translation is CASSLDSQGYDEQFF.